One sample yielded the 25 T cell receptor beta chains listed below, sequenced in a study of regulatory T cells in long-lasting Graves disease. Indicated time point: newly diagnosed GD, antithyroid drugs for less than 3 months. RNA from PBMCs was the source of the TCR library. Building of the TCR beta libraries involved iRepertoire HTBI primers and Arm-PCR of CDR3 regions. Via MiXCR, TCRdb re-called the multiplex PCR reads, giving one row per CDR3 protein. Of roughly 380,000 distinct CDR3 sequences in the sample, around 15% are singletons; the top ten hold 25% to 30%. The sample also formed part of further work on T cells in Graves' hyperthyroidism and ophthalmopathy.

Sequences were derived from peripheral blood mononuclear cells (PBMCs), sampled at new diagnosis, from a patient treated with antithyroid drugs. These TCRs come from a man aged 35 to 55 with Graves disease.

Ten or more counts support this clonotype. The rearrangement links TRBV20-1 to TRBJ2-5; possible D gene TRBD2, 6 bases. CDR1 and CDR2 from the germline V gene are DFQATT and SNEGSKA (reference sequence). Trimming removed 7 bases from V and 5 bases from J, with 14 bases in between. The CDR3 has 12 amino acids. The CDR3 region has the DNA TGCAGTGTTATAGGGGAGGCGGAGACCCAGTACTTC. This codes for CSVIGEAETQYF.

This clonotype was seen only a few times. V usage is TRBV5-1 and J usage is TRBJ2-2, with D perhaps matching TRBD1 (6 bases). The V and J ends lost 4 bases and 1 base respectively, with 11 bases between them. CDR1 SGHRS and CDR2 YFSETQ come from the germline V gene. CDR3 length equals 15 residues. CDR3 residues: CASSLEGQNTGELFF. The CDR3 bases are TGCGCCAGCAGCCTCGAGGGACAGAACACCGGGGAGCTGTTTTTT.

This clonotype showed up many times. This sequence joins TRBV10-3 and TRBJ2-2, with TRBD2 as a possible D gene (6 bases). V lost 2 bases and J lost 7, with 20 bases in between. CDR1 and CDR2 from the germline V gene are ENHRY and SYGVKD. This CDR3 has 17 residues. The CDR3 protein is CAISEPLERDWHGELFF. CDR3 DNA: TGTGCCATCAGTGAGCCGCTAGAACGGGACTGGCACGGGGAGCTGTTTTTT.

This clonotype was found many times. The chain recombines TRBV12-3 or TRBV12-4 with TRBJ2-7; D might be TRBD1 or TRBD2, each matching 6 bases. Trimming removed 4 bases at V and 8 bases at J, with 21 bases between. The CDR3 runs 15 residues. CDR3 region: CASSSLWGAVAQQYF. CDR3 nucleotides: TGTGCCAGCAGTTCCCTTTGGGGGGCCGTGGCCCAGCAGTACTTC.

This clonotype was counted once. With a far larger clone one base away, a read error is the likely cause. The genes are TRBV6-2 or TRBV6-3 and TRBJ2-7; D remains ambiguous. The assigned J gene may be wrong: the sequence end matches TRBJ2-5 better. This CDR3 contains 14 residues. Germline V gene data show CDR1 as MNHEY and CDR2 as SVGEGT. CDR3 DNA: TGTGCCAGCAGCAGCATCCAACAGATAGAGACCCAGTACTTC. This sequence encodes CASSSIQQIETQYF.

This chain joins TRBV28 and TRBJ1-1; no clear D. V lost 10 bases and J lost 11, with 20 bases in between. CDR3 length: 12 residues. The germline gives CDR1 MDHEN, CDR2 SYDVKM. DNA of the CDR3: TGTGCCATACGAATCCCTCCACTTGGTGCTTTCTTT. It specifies CAIRIPPLGAFF.

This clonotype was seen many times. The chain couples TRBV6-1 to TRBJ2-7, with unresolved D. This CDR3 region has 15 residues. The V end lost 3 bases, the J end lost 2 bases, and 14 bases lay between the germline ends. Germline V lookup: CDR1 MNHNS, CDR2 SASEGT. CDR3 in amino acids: CASSDEAGPTYEQYF. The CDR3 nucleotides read TGTGCCAGCAGTGATGAGGCAGGCCCCACCTACGAGCAGTACTTC.

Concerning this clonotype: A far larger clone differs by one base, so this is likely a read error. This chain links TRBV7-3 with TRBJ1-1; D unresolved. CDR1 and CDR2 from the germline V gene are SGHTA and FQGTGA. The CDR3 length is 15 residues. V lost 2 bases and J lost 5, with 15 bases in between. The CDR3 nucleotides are TGTGCCAGCAGCTTAGAATTTGGAAGGAGGACTGAAGCTTTCTTT. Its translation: CASSLEFGRRTEAFF. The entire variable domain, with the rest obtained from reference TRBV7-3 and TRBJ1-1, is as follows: GAGVSQTPSNKVTEKGKYVELRCDPISGHTALYWYRQSLGQGPEFLIYFQGTGAADDSGLPNDRFFAVRPEGSVSTLKIQRTERGDSAVYLCASSLEFGRRTEAFFGQGTRLTVV.

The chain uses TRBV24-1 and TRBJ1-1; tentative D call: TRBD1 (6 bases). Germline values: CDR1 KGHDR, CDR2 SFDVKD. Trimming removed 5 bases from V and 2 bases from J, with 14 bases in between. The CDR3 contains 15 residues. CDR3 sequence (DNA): TGTGCCACCAGTGGGACGGGGGGGGGCAACACTGAAGCTTTCTTT. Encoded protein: CATSGTGGGNTEAFF.

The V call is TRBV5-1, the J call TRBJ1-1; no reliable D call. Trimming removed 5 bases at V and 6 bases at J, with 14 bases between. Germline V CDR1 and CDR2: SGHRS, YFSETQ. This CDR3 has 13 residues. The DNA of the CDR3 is TGCGCCAGCAGAAATCTCCTCGGGGCTGAAGCTTTCTTT. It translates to CASRNLLGAEAFF.

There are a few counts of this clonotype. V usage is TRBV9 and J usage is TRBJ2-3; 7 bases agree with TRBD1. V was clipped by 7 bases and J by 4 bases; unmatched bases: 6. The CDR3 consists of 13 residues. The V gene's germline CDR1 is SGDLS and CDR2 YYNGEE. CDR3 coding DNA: TGTGCCAGCCGGGACAGATTTTCAGATACGCAGTATTTT. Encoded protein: CASRDRFSDTQYF.

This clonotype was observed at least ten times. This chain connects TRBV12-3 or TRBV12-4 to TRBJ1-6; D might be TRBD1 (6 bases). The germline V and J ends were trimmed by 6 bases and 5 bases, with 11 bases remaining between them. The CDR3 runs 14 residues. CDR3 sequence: CASSLDSHNSPLHF. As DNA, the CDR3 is TGTGCCAGCAGCTTGGACAGCCATAATTCACCCCTCCACTTT.

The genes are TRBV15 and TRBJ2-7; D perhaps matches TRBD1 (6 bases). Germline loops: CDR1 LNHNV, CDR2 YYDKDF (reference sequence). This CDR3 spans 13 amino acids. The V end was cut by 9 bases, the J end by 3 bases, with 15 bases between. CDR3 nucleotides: TGTGCCACGGGGGCGTCACGGGGCTACGAGCAGTACTTC. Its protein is CATGASRGYEQYF.

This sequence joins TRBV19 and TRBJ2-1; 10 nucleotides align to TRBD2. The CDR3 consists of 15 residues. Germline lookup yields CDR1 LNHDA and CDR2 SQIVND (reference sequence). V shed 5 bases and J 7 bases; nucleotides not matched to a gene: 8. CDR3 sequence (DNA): TGTGCCAGTAGTTTGGGACTAGCGAATTTAAATGAGCAGTTCTTC. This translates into CASSLGLANLNEQFF.

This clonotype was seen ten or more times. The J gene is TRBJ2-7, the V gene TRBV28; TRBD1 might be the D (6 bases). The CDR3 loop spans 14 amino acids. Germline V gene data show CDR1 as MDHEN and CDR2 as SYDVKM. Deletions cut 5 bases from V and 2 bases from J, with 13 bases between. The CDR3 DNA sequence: TGTGCCAGCAGTCTCGACAGGTTCACCTACGAGCAGTACTTC. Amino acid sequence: CASSLDRFTYEQYF.

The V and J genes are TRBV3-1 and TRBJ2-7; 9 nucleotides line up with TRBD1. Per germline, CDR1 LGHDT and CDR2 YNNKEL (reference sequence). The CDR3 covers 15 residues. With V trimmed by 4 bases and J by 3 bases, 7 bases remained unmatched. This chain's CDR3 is CASSRYGTGLYEQYF. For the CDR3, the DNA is TGTGCCAGCAGCCGATACGGGACAGGGCTCTACGAGCAGTACTTC.

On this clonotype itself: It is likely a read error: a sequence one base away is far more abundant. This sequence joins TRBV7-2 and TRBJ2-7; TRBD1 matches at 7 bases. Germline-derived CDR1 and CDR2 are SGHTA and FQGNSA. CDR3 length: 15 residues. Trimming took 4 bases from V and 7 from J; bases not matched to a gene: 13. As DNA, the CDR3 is TGTGCCAGCAGCTCCCCAGGGGGTTATGGGGGAGAGCAGTACTTC. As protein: CASSSPGGYGGEQYF.

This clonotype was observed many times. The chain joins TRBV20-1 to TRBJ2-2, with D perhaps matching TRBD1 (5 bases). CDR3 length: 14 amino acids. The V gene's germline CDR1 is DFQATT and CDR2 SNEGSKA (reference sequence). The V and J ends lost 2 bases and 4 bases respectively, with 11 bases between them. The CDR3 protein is CSARQGGTTGELFF. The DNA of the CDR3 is TGCAGTGCTAGACAGGGTGGTACCACCGGGGAGCTGTTTTTT.

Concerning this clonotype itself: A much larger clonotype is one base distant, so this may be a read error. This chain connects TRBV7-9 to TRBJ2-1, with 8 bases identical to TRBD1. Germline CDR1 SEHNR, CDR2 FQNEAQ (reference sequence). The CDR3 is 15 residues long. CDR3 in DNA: TGTGCCGGCAGCTGGGACAGGAGCTCCTACAATGAGCAGTTCTTC. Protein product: CAGSWDRSSYNEQFF. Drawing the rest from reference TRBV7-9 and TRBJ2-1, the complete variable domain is DTGVSQNPRHKITKRGQNVTFRCDPISEHNRLYWYRQTLGQGPEFLTYFQNEAQLEKSRLLSDRFSAERPKGSFSTLEIQRTEQGDSAMYLCAGSWDRSSYNEQFFGPGTRLTVL.

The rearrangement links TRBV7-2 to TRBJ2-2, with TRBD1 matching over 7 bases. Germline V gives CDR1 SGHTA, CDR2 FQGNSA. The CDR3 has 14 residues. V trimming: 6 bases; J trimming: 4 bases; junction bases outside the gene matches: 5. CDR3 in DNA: TGTGCCAGCAGTAAGGACAGGTTCACCGGGGAGCTGTTTTTT. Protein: CASSKDRFTGELFF.

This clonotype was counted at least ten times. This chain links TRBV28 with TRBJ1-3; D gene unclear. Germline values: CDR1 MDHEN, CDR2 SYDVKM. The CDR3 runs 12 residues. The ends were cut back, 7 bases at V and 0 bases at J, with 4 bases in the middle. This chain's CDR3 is CASIISGNTIYF. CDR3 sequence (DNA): TGTGCCAGCATAATCTCTGGAAACACCATATATTTT.

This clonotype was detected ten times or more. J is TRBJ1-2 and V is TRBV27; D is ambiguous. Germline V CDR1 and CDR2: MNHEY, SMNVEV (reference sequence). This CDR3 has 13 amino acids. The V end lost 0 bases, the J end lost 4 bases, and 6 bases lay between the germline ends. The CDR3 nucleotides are TGTGCCAGCAGTTTATCAAGGATCTATGGCTACACCTTC. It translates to CASSLSRIYGYTF.

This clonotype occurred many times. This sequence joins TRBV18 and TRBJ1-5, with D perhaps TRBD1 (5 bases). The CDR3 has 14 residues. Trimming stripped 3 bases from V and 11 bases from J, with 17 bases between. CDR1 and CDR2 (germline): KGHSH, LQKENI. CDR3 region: CASSPRDVGSAQHF. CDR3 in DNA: TGTGCCAGCTCACCCCGGGACGTCGGGTCTGCCCAGCATTTT.

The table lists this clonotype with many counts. The CDR3 loop is CASTGRAGNTIYF. The CDR3 nucleotides are TGTGCCAGCACTGGGAGGGCTGGAAACACCATATATTTT. V gene TRBV12-3 or TRBV12-4 combines with J gene TRBJ1-3, with no clear D. The CDR3 has 13 amino acids. V dropped 7 bases and J dropped 2 bases, with 9 bases sitting between them.

The CDR3 DNA reads TGTGCCAGCAGTGAACACAGCTTCTCCTACGAGCAGTACTTC. This encodes CASSEHSFSYEQYF. The V and J genes are TRBV25-1 and TRBJ2-7; D gene ambiguous. V dropped 2 bases and J dropped 0 bases, with 8 bases sitting between them. In germline, CDR1 is MGHDK, CDR2 SYGVNS. There are 14 residues in the CDR3.